Listed below are T cell receptor beta chains from one sample, sequenced in a study of shared clonotypes between healthy human individuals. The protocol was immunoSEQ multiplex PCR, while the TCRdb copy is restricted to in-frame clones and leaves out a portion. The data contain over 2 million clones, about 95% of them singletons. The sequenced sample was naive CD8+ T cells sorted from blood. The receptors originated from a man between 18 and 29 years old in good health. Each CDR3 is given with its conserved first and last residue. The D gene is left open where the match is weak. Clone size appears in some rows only: once, few, many, or a class for an expanded clone.

size	length	V	D	J	CDR3	DNA
-	16	TRBV7-9	TRBD2	TRBJ2-5	CASSPGLAGLQETQYF	TGTGCCAGCAGCCCGGGACTAGCGGGGCTACAAGAGACCCAGTACTTC
-	18	TRBV14	TRBD1	TRBJ1-4	CASSQVQGQVTGDEKLFF	TGTGCCAGCAGCCAAGTTCAAGGACAGGTGACTGGGGATGAAAAACTGTTTTTT
-	14	TRBV11-2	-	TRBJ2-3	CASSLVLAVDTQYF	TGTGCCAGCAGCTTAGTTCTAGCAGTAGATACGCAGTATTTT
-	13	TRBV7-9	-	TRBJ2-1	CASDDHSYNEQFF	TGCGCCAGCGATGACCATTCCTACAATGAGCAGTTCTTC
once	17	TRBV27	-	TRBJ2-3	CASSLLYEGEIIDTQYF	TGTGCCAGCAGTTTACTCTATGAAGGGGAGATCATAGATACGCAGTATTTT
once	14	TRBV7-7	-	TRBJ2-5	CASSLGGSQETQYF	TGTGCTAGCAGCTTGGGGGGCAGCCAAGAGACCCAGTACTTC
-	12	TRBV6-5	-	TRBJ2-7	CASSYSRGEQYF	TGTGCCAGCAGTTACTCGCGGGGCGAGCAGTACTTC
few	13	TRBV7-6	-	TRBJ2-7	CASSLAPGYEQYF	TGTGCCAGCAGCTTAGCCCCGGGCTACGAGCAGTACTTC
-	15	TRBV6-1	TRBD1	TRBJ2-1	CASSDRDRTYNEQFF	TGTGCCAGCAGTGACCGGGACAGGACCTACAATGAGCAGTTCTTC
-	17	TRBV2	-	TRBJ1-4	CASAGAPLHATNEKLFF	TGTGCCAGCGCAGGGGCCCCACTTCATGCAACTAATGAAAAACTGTTTTTT
-	13	TRBV7-7	-	TRBJ2-2	CASSLGVPGELFF	TGTGCTAGCAGCTTAGGTGTGCCCGGGGAGCTGTTTTTT
-	12	TRBV6-5	-	TRBJ1-1	CASSLTGTEAFF	TGTGCCAGCAGTTTGACGGGCACTGAAGCTTTCTTT
-	16	TRBV4-1	TRBD2	TRBJ2-3	CASSQGGSGRGDTQYF	TGCGCCAGCAGCCAAGGAGGAAGCGGGAGAGGAGATACGCAGTATTTT
-	15	TRBV6-6	-	TRBJ1-5	CASSYEGEGNQPQHF	TGTGCCAGCAGTTACGAAGGGGAGGGCAATCAGCCCCAGCATTTT
-	19	TRBV5-1	TRBD2	TRBJ2-1	CASSPGLAEDYTPYNEQFF	TGCGCCAGCAGCCCAGGACTAGCGGAGGACTACACTCCCTACAATGAGCAGTTCTTC
-	15	TRBV28	-	TRBJ2-6	CASSSVRSGANVLTF	TGTGCCAGCAGTTCAGTTCGCTCTGGGGCCAACGTCCTGACTTTC
-	16	TRBV5-8	TRBD1	TRBJ1-5	CASSLVTGNGNQPQHF	TGTGCCAGCAGCTTGGTGACAGGGAACGGCAATCAGCCCCAGCATTTT
-	16	TRBV28	TRBD1	TRBJ2-7	CASSLLPRGSSYEQYF	TGTGCCAGCAGTCTTCTACCCAGGGGGAGCTCCTACGAGCAGTACTTC
-	15	TRBV19	-	TRBJ1-5	CASSIAEYSNQPQHF	TGTGCCAGTAGTATCGCGGAGTATAGCAATCAGCCCCAGCATTTT
-	13	TRBV7-9	TRBD1	TRBJ1-1	CASSAQGGTEAFF	TGTGCCAGCAGCGCCCAGGGGGGCACTGAAGCTTTCTTT
-	16	TRBV7-9	-	TRBJ1-6	CASSSSIDRYNSPLHF	TGTGCCAGCAGCTCATCTATCGACCGCTATAATTCACCCCTCCACTTT
-	14	TRBV7-3	TRBD2	TRBJ2-1	CASSPAGGNNEQFF	TGTGCCAGCAGCCCAGCGGGGGGGAACAATGAGCAGTTCTTC
-	16	TRBV29-1	TRBD1	TRBJ1-2	CSVDSFGQGLLYGYTF	TGCAGCGTTGACTCATTCGGACAGGGCCTCCTCTATGGCTACACCTTC
-	14	TRBV13	-	TRBJ1-4	CASSLGQAPEKLFF	TGTGCCAGCAGCTTAGGACAGGCACCTGAAAAACTGTTTTTT
-	17	TRBV27	TRBD2	TRBJ2-5	CASSSLTSGGAQETQYF	TGTGCCAGCAGTTCCCTGACTAGCGGGGGAGCCCAAGAGACCCAGTACTTC
-	16	TRBV4-3	-	TRBJ2-3	CASSQVVSGVVDTQYF	TGCGCCAGCAGCCAAGTGGTTTCAGGGGTAGTAGATACGCAGTATTTT
-	14	TRBV19	-	TRBJ2-2	CASSIGEYTGELFF	TGTGCCAGTAGTATCGGGGAATACACCGGGGAGCTGTTTTTT